These 10 T cell receptor beta chains were all obtained from the same sample, sequenced in a study of T cell clones after liver transplantation (dated by TCRdb to the late 2010s). Libraries were built with the immunoSEQ multiplex PCR assay. The clones in this table, taken by TCRdb from immuneACCESS, are in-frame only. Not every clone is retained; where verified, under half of the shortfall comes from an unresolved V gene, and the cause of the rest is unknown. Across this sample there are roughly 55,000 clones, with over 65% seen only once. The biggest ten clones account for about a tenth of the sample. The specimen comprised CD4+ T cells from blood, sampled less than 70 months after liver transplant. The receptors shown here come from a human patient who received a liver transplant. After a transplant, some T cells may be the graft donor's own cells.

This clone is a singleton in its sample. The V call is TRBV18, the J call TRBJ1-4; no reliable D call. This CDR3 has 13 residues. The ends were cut back, 2 bases at V and 8 bases at J, with 9 bases in the middle. Germline-derived CDR1 and CDR2 are KGHSH and LQKENI. The CDR3 DNA is TGTGCCAGCTCACCAGGAGCAGACGAAAAACTGTTTTTT. Its protein is CASSPGADEKLFF.

CDR3 sequence reads: CASILDRASYEQYF. CDR3 in DNA: TGTGCCAGCATCCTCGACAGGGCTTCCTACGAGCAGTACTTC. The chain carries TRBV2 and TRBJ2-7, with 7 bases fitting TRBD1. The CDR3 length is 14 residues. Germline CDR1 reads SNHLY; CDR2 reads FYNNEI. Trimming at V came to 7 bases and at J to 1 base, leaving 7 bases not matched to a gene.

The chain couples TRBV6-6 to TRBJ2-7; TRBD1 matches 7 bases. CDR1 and CDR2 (germline): MNHNY, SVGAGI (reference sequence). The CDR3 length is 11 residues. With 6 bases clipped from V and 5 bases from J, the junction kept 1 base outside the gene matches. CDR3 bases: TGTGCCAGCAGGGACAGGAACGAGCAGTACTTC. Translated, it gives CASRDRNEQYF.

J is TRBJ1-1 and V is TRBV9, with D unresolved. The V and J ends lost 0 bases and 4 bases respectively, with 10 bases between them. The CDR3 is 14 residues long. Germline assignment: CDR1 SGDLS and CDR2 YYNGEE. CDR3 sequence: CASSVAGTSTEAFF. CDR3 sequence (DNA): TGTGCCAGCAGCGTAGCGGGAACAAGCACTGAAGCTTTCTTT.

This clone appeared a few times. The V call is TRBV4-2, the J call TRBJ1-4; 7 nucleotides line up with TRBD1. In germline, CDR1 is LGHNA, CDR2 YNFKEQ. J was trimmed by 6 bases and V by 1 base; bases with no gene match: 5. This CDR3 is 15 amino acids long. The CDR3 DNA reads TGTGCCAGCAGCCAAGCAGGGGGGGAGGATGAAAAACTGTTTTTT. Protein sequence: CASSQAGGEDEKLFF.

The chain recombines TRBV19 with TRBJ1-6, with D possibly being TRBD1 (5 bases). Germline V CDR1 and CDR2: LNHDA, SQIVND (reference sequence). CDR3 length: 13 amino acids. With 1 base removed from V and 9 bases from J, the gap between germline ends came to 7 bases. The CDR3 spells CASSIGGASPLHF. DNA for the CDR3: TGTGCCAGTAGTATAGGTGGGGCTTCACCCCTCCACTTT.

In nucleotides, the CDR3 is TGTGCCAGCAGTGTCTCCGGGCAAGGGGGCACTGAAGCTTTCTTT. Protein sequence: CASSVSGQGGTEAFF. V usage is TRBV25-1 and J usage is TRBJ1-1; a possible D gene is TRBD1 (6 bases). CDR1 is MGHDK, CDR2 SYGVNS, per germline. This CDR3 has 15 residues. Trimming removed 4 bases at V and 4 bases at J, with 16 bases between.

This chain uses TRBV28 with TRBJ1-2; 8 nucleotides agree with TRBD1. Trimming removed 6 bases from V and 5 bases from J; junction bases left unmatched: 5. The CDR3 has 13 amino acids. Germline values: CDR1 MDHEN, CDR2 SYDVKM. In DNA form, the CDR3 reads TGTGCCAGCAGATTAAGGGACAGGTATGGCTACACCTTC. Translating gives CASRLRDRYGYTF.

The chain has TRBV10-1 and TRBJ2-7; 7 nucleotides agree with TRBD2. CDR1 and CDR2 (germline): WNHNN, SYGVQD (reference sequence). This CDR3 has 17 amino acids. The junction had 15 bases not matched to a gene; V was cut back by 3 bases and J by 4 bases. CDR3 protein: CASSDEGRTSFKYEQYF. The CDR3 DNA sequence: TGCGCCAGCAGTGACGAGGGCCGGACTAGTTTTAAGTACGAGCAGTACTTC.

This clone was observed a handful of times. The chain combines TRBV2 with TRBJ2-2; a possible D gene is TRBD1 (5 bases). CDR3 length: 13 amino acids. Germline lookup yields CDR1 SNHLY and CDR2 FYNNEI. V lost 4 bases to trimming and J lost 8 bases, with 11 bases between them. CDR3 protein: CASSAEGVGELFF. DNA of the CDR3: TGTGCCAGCAGTGCCGAAGGGGTAGGGGAGCTGTTTTTT.